Listed here is a single TCR beta chain. Its antigen is still unknown. The data derive from a study of cytomegalovirus exposure and HLA in healthy donors. The PCR had 60 Vbeta and 13 Jbeta primers. Clones were sequenced by immunoSEQ multiplex PCR, and TCRdb holds only the in-frame ones, with some missing. The sample records 250,000 to 300,000 clones, about 93% being singletons. V lost 0 bases and J lost 8; bases outside the gene matches: 7. Germline V lookup: CDR1 SGHRS, CDR2 YFSETQ. The CDR3 is made up of 16 amino acids. Study-level results: Association with HLA alleles at 0.05 false discovery rate was found for roughly 17,000 TCR beta sequences in a later analysis. Confirmation in vitro established that three CMV-associated chains were specific for CMV antigens. A later analysis linked a missense DCLRE1C variant to TCR beta V- and J-gene trimming. In a later analysis, TCR association rates varied by HLA locus: DRB1 most, HLA-C fewest.

This receptor was taken from a girl under 10 years old in good health and CMV-seronegative. The specimen sequenced was PBMCs. This chain connects TRBV5-1 to TRBJ1-6; TRBD1 agrees at 8 bases. CDR3 nucleotides: TGCGCCAGCAGCTTGGACGGACAGGGTGTACATTCACCCCTCCACTTT. Translating gives CASSLDGQGVHSPLHF.